Presented here are 8 T cell receptor beta chains from one specimen sequenced in a study of T cell responses to AZD1222 COVID-19 vaccine. Only in-frame clones appear in the TCRdb table, and some are missing; sequencing was by immunoSEQ multiplex PCR. The table has 180,000 or so clones, roughly nine tenths seen once. Here the sequenced sample was peripheral blood, taken on day 0 of AZD1222 vaccination. All receptors come from an adult in good health.

This chain joins TRBV3-1 (or the pseudogene TRBV3-2) and TRBJ1-2; no clear D. Per germline, CDR1 LGHDT and CDR2 YNNKEL (reference sequence). V lost 0 bases to trimming and J lost 2 bases, with 10 bases between them. This CDR3 is built from 15 residues. The CDR3 here is CASSQDYRTNYGYTF. Written as DNA, the CDR3 is TGTGCCAGCAGCCAAGACTACCGGACGAACTATGGCTACACCTTC.

This chain connects TRBV7-2 to TRBJ2-1; TRBD1 aligns across 9 bases. Germline V CDR1 and CDR2: SGHTA, FQGNSA. The CDR3 consists of 16 residues. Trimming at V came to 3 bases and at J to 9 bases, leaving 12 bases not matched to a gene. The CDR3 spells CASSFGTGGRVGEQFF. The CDR3, as DNA: TGTGCCAGCAGCTTCGGCACAGGGGGCAGGGTCGGTGAGCAGTTCTTC.

This sequence joins TRBV7-7 and TRBJ1-6; the D is unclear. This CDR3 is 16 amino acids long. V lost 4 bases and J lost 0, with 10 bases in between. Germline CDR1 is SSHAT and CDR2 is FNYEAQ (reference sequence). The DNA of the CDR3 is TGTGCCAGCAGCTCTACTAAGAGCTCCTATAATTCACCCCTCCACTTT. Translation gives CASSSTKSSYNSPLHF. The variable domain in full, with the rest retrieved from reference TRBV7-7 and TRBJ1-6, is GAGVSQSPRYKVTKRGQDVTLRCDPISSHATLYWYQQALGQGPEFLTYFNYEAQPDKSGLPSDRFSAERPEGSISTLTIQRTEQRDSAMYRCASSSTKSSYNSPLHFGNGTRLTVT.

The V and J genes are TRBV5-1 and TRBJ2-3; no reliable D call. Per germline, CDR1 SGHRS and CDR2 YFSETQ. The length of the CDR3 is 14 residues. V was pared by 0 bases and J by 9 bases, with 14 bases between. The CDR3 protein is CASSLGGLELTQYF. The CDR3 DNA reads TGCGCCAGCAGCTTGGGGGGTCTTGAGTTGACGCAGTATTTT.

The rearrangement joins TRBV25-1 to TRBJ2-2, with D possibly being TRBD2 (5 bases). The ends were cut back, 7 bases at V and 0 bases at J, with 12 bases in the middle. The CDR3 runs to 15 residues. CDR1 is MGHDK, CDR2 SYGVNS, per germline. CDR3 nucleotide sequence: TGTGCCAGCAAACAAGCGGATACGAACACCGGGGAGCTGTTTTTT. Translation gives CASKQADTNTGELFF.

The V call is TRBV29-1, the J call TRBJ2-3; a weak D match, TRBD2 (6 bases). CDR1 is SQVTM and CDR2 is ANQGSEA in the germline V gene. This CDR3 contains 12 residues. The CDR3 DNA reads TGCAGTGGGGACTCTAGCACAGATACGCAGTATTTT. This gives the protein CSGDSSTDTQYF.

This chain links TRBV9 with TRBJ1-2; possible D gene TRBD1, 6 bases. Trimming shortened V by 3 bases and J by 8 bases, and 17 bases separated the two germline ends. This CDR3 is built from 14 residues. Germline V gives CDR1 SGDLS, CDR2 YYNGEE. This chain's CDR3 is CASSAQGGLYGYTF. For the CDR3, the DNA is TGTGCCAGCAGCGCACAGGGAGGGTTATACGGCTACACCTTC.

The table lists this clone with a count of one. The V call is TRBV5-1, the J call TRBJ1-4; no clear D gene. This CDR3 is 13 amino acids long. With 3 bases removed from V and 4 bases from J, the gap between germline ends came to 7 bases. Germline loops: CDR1 SGHRS, CDR2 YFSETQ. The CDR3: CASSSGSNEKLFF. The CDR3 nucleotides read TGCGCCAGCAGCTCCGGGAGTAATGAAAAACTGTTTTTT. The variable domain in full, with the rest retrieved from reference TRBV5-1 and TRBJ1-4, is KAGVTQTPRYLIKTRGQQVTLSCSPISGHRSVSWYQQTPGQGLQFLFEYFSETQRNKGNFPGRFSGRQFSNSRSEMNVSTLELGDSALYLCASSSGSNEKLFFGSGTQLSVL.